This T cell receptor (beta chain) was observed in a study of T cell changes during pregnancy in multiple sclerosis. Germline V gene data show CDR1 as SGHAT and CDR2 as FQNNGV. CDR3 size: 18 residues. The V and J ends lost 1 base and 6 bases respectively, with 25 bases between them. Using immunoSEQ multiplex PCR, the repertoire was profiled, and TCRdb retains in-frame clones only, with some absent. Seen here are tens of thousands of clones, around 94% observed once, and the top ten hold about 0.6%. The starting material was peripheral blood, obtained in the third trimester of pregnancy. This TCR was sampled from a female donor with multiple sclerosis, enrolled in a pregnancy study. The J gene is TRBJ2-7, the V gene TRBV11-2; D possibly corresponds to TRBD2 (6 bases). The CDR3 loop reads CASSLAGLGELATREQYF. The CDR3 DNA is TGTGCCAGCAGCTTAGCTGGCTTAGGGGAACTAGCAACTCGCGAGCAGTACTTC. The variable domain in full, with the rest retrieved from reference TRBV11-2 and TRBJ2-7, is EAGVAQSPRYKIIEKRQSVAFWCNPISGHATLYWYQQILGQGPKLLIQFQNNGVVDDSQLPKDRFSAERLKGVDSTLKIQPAKLEDSAVYLCASSLAGLGELATREQYFGPGTRLTVT.